This passage covers 10 T cell receptor beta chains from one sample sequenced in a study of blood T cell repertoires in COVID-19. Assay used: immunoSEQ multiplex PCR; TCRdb lists only in-frame clones, some missing. Here the sample spans 140,000 or so clones, 70% to 80% being singletons. Sequenced material: peripheral blood. The receptors were sampled from a man over 45 with acute or convalescent COVID-19.

The gene calls are TRBV10-3 and TRBJ2-3; D might be TRBD1 (5 bases). The CDR3 runs to 14 residues. Trimming stripped 7 bases from V and 2 bases from J, with 13 bases between. Germline V gene lookup returns CDR1 ENHRY and CDR2 SYGVKD. The CDR3 DNA reads as TGTGCCATCAAATTGACAGACCTCACAGATACGCAGTATTTT. Translating gives CAIKLTDLTDTQYF.

This clone was found a few times. V is TRBV30 and J is TRBJ1-1; D gene unclear. V gave up 0 bases and J gave up 0 bases, with 14 bases separating them. Per germline, CDR1 GTSNPN and CDR2 SVGIG (reference sequence). This CDR3 contains 16 residues. The CDR3 loop reads CAWSVRSQLMNTEAFF. CDR3 sequence (DNA): TGTGCCTGGAGTGTCCGGTCACAGCTTATGAACACTGAAGCTTTCTTT.

CDR3 DNA sequence: TGTGCCAGCAGCCCACTACCCGGGTCCTTCACAGATACGCAGTATTTT. This encodes CASSPLPGSFTDTQYF. The V and J genes are TRBV7-8 and TRBJ2-3; D remains unclear. This CDR3 has 16 residues. Trimming pared 5 bases from V and 2 bases from J, leaving 17 bases between. Germline loops: CDR1 SGHVS, CDR2 FQNEAQ. The full variable domain, completed using reference TRBV7-8 and TRBJ2-3, is GAGVSQSPRYKVAKRGQDVALRCDPISGHVSLFWYQQALGQGPEFLTYFQNEAQLDKSGLPSDRFFAERPEGSVSTLKIQRTQQEDSAVYLCASSPLPGSFTDTQYFGPGTRLTVL.

The chain combines TRBV3-1 (or the pseudogene TRBV3-2) with TRBJ2-7, with 10 bases identical to TRBD1. Trimming at V came to 6 bases and at J to 7 bases, leaving 6 bases not matched to a gene. CDR3 length: 13 amino acids. Germline assignment: CDR1 LGHDT and CDR2 YNNKEL (reference sequence). This CDR3 is CASSRQGAREQYF. DNA of the CDR3: TGTGCCAGCAGTCGACAGGGGGCTCGGGAGCAGTACTTC.

The V and J genes are TRBV18 and TRBJ2-1, with 7 bases identical to TRBD2. The V segment lost 4 bases and the J segment 5 bases; nucleotides outside the gene matches: 5. Germline V gene data show CDR1 as KGHSH and CDR2 as LQKENI. This CDR3 comprises 14 residues. The DNA for the CDR3 is TGTGCCAGCTCACGGGTAGCGGGCGACAATGAGCAGTTCTTC. Amino acid sequence: CASSRVAGDNEQFF.

The chain combines TRBV2 with TRBJ2-2; D possibly corresponds to TRBD1 (5 bases). The CDR3 is made up of 14 amino acids. Trimming left V 3 bases short and J 6 bases short, with 11 bases between. The germline V gene has CDR1 SNHLY and CDR2 FYNNEI. CDR3 bases: TGTGCCAGCAGTGACAGGGTAGTAGCCGGGGAGCTGTTTTTT. It is translated as CASSDRVVAGELFF.

CDR3 region: CASSTGTANSPLHF. CDR3 nucleotides: TGTGCCAGCTCCACCGGGACAGCGAATTCACCCCTCCACTTT. This chain connects TRBV14 to TRBJ1-6, with 7 bases aligning to TRBD1. CDR3 length equals 14 residues. V shed 8 bases, J shed 7 bases, and the junction held 8 bases outside the gene matches. Germline lookup yields CDR1 SGHDN and CDR2 FVKESK.

V is TRBV11-3 and J is TRBJ2-3; 12 positions agree with TRBD2. Trimming cost V 3 bases and J 2 bases; bases outside gene matches: 3. The CDR3 runs to 16 residues. Germline V gene lookup returns CDR1 SGHNT and CDR2 YENEEA. Here the CDR3 DNA reads TGTGCCAGCAGCTTCGGACTAGCGGGGTCCACAGATACGCAGTATTTT. Translated: CASSFGLAGSTDTQYF.

The genes are TRBV7-6 and TRBJ2-5, with TRBD1 matching 10 bases. The length of the CDR3 is 15 residues. J lost 2 bases, V lost 1 base, and 1 base had no gene match. From germline, CDR1 is SGHVS and CDR2 FNYEAQ. The CDR3 DNA sequence: TGTGCCAGCAGCTTAGGGGACAGGGGACAAGAGACCCAGTACTTC. This gives the protein CASSLGDRGQETQYF.

This clone was seen a handful of times. The J gene is TRBJ1-1, the V gene TRBV24-1; 11 nucleotides align to TRBD1. The ends lost 8 bases at V and 1 base at J; junction bases unmatched: 11. The CDR3 sequence is 17 residues long. Germline assignment: CDR1 KGHDR and CDR2 SFDVKD. CDR3 bases: TGTGCCACCATTTCCAGGACAGGGGGCCTAAGGAACACTGAAGCTTTCTTT. Amino acids: CATISRTGGLRNTEAFF.